The next 13 T cell receptor beta chains were all read from a single sample in a study of blood T cell repertoires in COVID-19. TCRdb's table, derived via immunoSEQ multiplex PCR, lists solely in-frame clones and lacks some. The table records 100,000 to 150,000 clones, 92% of them present only once. Sequencing was performed on peripheral blood. The receptors were sampled from a man over 45 with COVID-19, enrolled during active disease.

The V and J genes are TRBV12-3 or TRBV12-4 and TRBJ2-7, with D possibly being TRBD1 (5 bases). V dropped 4 bases and J dropped 4 bases, with 11 bases sitting between them. CDR3 size: 13 residues. The CDR3 nucleotides are TGTGCCAGCAGTTCTATCAGGGAATACGAGCAGTACTTC. Translating it yields CASSSIREYEQYF.

The J gene is TRBJ2-7, the V gene TRBV2; 11 bases line up with TRBD2. With 6 bases clipped from V and 7 bases from J, the junction kept 5 bases outside the gene matches. The germline CDR1 and CDR2 sequences are SNHLY and FYNNEI. The CDR3 sequence is 13 residues long. The CDR3 here is CASRDSGRGEQYF. CDR3 nucleotides: TGTGCCAGCAGGGATAGCGGGAGGGGTGAGCAGTACTTC. The variable domain in full, with the rest retrieved from reference TRBV2 and TRBJ2-7, is EPEVTQTPSHQVTQMGQEVILRCVPISNHLYFYWYRQILGQKVEFLVSFYNNEISEKSEIFDDQFSVERPDGSNFTLKIRSTKLEDSAMYFCASRDSGRGEQYFGPGTRLTVT.

J is TRBJ2-1 and V is TRBV14; D uncertain. Deletions cut 3 bases from V and 9 bases from J, with 9 bases between. CDR1 and CDR2 (germline): SGHDN, FVKESK. This CDR3 has 12 residues. For the CDR3, the DNA is TGTGCCAGCAGCCATAATCGGGTTGAGCAGTTCTTC. Its protein is CASSHNRVEQFF.

This chain links TRBV7-2 with TRBJ2-3, with 11 bases fitting TRBD2. The germline gives CDR1 SGHTA, CDR2 FQGNSA. The CDR3 consists of 17 residues. J gave up 1 base and V 1 base, and 4 bases lay outside the gene matches. The CDR3 DNA reads as TGTGCCAGCAGCTTAGTGGTAGCGGGAGGGGGCACAGATACGCAGTATTTT. Protein sequence: CASSLVVAGGGTDTQYF.

The sample holds a few counts of this clone. The chain uses TRBV6-6 and TRBJ1-1; 12 nucleotides agree with TRBD1. Germline CDR1 and CDR2: MNHNY and SVGAGI (reference sequence). Trimming at V came to 2 bases and at J to 2 bases, leaving 0 bases not matched to a gene. CDR3 length: 15 residues. CDR3 protein: CASSYGTGGNTEAFF. DNA of the CDR3: TGTGCCAGCAGTTACGGGACAGGGGGCAACACTGAAGCTTTCTTT.

The chain combines TRBV27 with TRBJ2-2; 9 nucleotides line up with TRBD1. V shed 3 bases and J 3 bases; nucleotides not matched to a gene: 5. The CDR3 consists of 16 residues. Germline V gene data show CDR1 as MNHEY and CDR2 as SMNVEV (reference sequence). The CDR3 is CASSFLTGGDTGELFF. CDR3 nucleotide sequence: TGTGCCAGCAGTTTCCTCACAGGGGGCGACACCGGGGAGCTGTTTTTT.

This chain joins TRBV4-3 and TRBJ2-2, with 7 bases fitting TRBD2. The germline gives CDR1 LGHNA, CDR2 YSLEER. The CDR3 is 14 amino acids. The V segment lost 3 bases and the J segment 5 bases; nucleotides outside the gene matches: 3. CDR3: CASSHWGGTGELFF. As DNA, the CDR3 is TGCGCCAGCAGCCACTGGGGAGGGACCGGGGAGCTGTTTTTT.

This clone was detected a few times. The V and J genes are TRBV7-9 and TRBJ1-1, with TRBD1 matching over 7 bases. The CDR3 loop spans 13 amino acids. Trimming took 5 bases from V and 11 from J; bases not matched to a gene: 11. Germline V gives CDR1 SEHNR, CDR2 FQNEAQ (reference sequence). The CDR3 coding sequence is TGTGCCAGCAGCCCAGGACAGGACCAGGCTGCTTTCTTT. Translation gives CASSPGQDQAAFF.

The chain carries TRBV19 and TRBJ2-3; 8 nucleotides agree with TRBD2. V lost 6 bases, J lost 1 base, and 6 bases stayed unmatched. The CDR3 loop spans 15 amino acids. Germline V gene data show CDR1 as LNHDA and CDR2 as SQIVND (reference sequence). CDR3 DNA sequence: TGTGCCAGTAGCAACCGGGAGGGTGGCACAGATACGCAGTATTTT. Protein: CASSNREGGTDTQYF. Based on the CDR3 plus reference TRBV19 and TRBJ2-3, the full variable domain is DGGITQSPKYLFRKEGQNVTLSCEQNLNHDAMYWYRQDPGQGLRLIYYSQIVNDFQKGDIAEGYSVSREKKESFPLTVTSAQKNPTAFYLCASSNREGGTDTQYFGPGTRLTVL.

J is TRBJ1-2 and V is TRBV6-2 or TRBV6-3, with 8 bases that match TRBD1. Trimming at V came to 6 bases and at J to 1 base, leaving 7 bases not matched to a gene. Germline values: CDR1 MNHEY, CDR2 SVGEGT. The CDR3 is made up of 15 amino acids. DNA for the CDR3: TGTGCCAGCAGCGCAGGGACAGGTCGTAACTATGGCTACACCTTC. Protein sequence: CASSAGTGRNYGYTF.

The chain has TRBV5-4 and TRBJ1-1, with D possibly TRBD1 on 6 matching bases. The germline V gene encodes CDR1 SGHNT and CDR2 YYREEE (reference sequence). The CDR3 has 12 amino acids. V lost 5 bases, J lost 8 bases, and 13 bases lay in between. The CDR3, as DNA: TGTGCCAGCAGTTACGCTGGACAGGAAGCTTTCTTT. It yields the protein CASSYAGQEAFF.

The genes are TRBV19 and TRBJ2-7, with 9 bases aligning to TRBD2. There are 15 residues in the CDR3. Looked up from germline, CDR1 is LNHDA and CDR2 is SQIVND (reference sequence). CDR3 residues: CAGLAGPLPPYEQYV. The DNA for the CDR3 is TGTGCGGGCCTAGCGGGACCCCTACCGCCCTACGAGCAGTACGTC.

CDR3 nucleotides: TGTGCCTGGAGTGTAATTAAGGGGATGGGCACCGGGGAGCTGTTTTTT. As protein: CAWSVIKGMGTGELFF. The V call is TRBV30, the J call TRBJ2-2; tentatively, D is TRBD1 (5 bases). CDR1 and CDR2 (germline): GTSNPN, SVGIG (reference sequence). V shed 0 bases and J shed 4 bases, with 15 bases lying between them. The CDR3 loop spans 16 amino acids.